This TCR beta chain derives from a study of blood T cell repertoires in COVID-19. Sequencing was performed with immunoSEQ multiplex PCR; in TCRdb, only in-frame clones are kept and a portion is missing. Of 140,000 to 150,000 clones in the sample, around 80% were seen once. J lost 4 bases, V lost 11 bases, and 14 bases had no gene match. The CDR3 is made up of 16 amino acids. From germline, CDR1 is LGHDT and CDR2 YNNKEL (reference sequence). This receptor was taken from a human donor in a cohort sampled during active COVID-19. Specimen: peripheral blood. This rearrangement joins TRBV3-1 (or the pseudogene TRBV3-2) to TRBJ1-3; 10 bases fit TRBD1. CDR3 region: CAFDRGPVSCGNTIYF. The CDR3 coding sequence is TGTGCCTTCGACAGGGGGCCCGTTTCTTGCGGAAACACCATATATTTT.